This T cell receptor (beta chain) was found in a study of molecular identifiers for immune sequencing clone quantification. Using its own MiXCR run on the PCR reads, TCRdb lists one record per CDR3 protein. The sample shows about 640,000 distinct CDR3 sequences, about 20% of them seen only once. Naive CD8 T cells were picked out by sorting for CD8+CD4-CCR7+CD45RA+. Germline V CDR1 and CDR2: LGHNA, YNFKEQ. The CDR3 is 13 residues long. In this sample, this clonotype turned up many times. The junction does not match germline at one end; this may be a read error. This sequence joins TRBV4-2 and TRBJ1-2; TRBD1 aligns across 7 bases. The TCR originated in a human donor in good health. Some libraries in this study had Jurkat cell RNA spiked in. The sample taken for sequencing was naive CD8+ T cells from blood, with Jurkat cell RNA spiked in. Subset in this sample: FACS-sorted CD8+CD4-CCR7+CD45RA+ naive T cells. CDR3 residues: CASSQDPAPGQLF. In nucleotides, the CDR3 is TGTGCCAGCAGCCAAGATCCAGCCCCGGGACAGCTTTTC.